Included here is one T cell receptor (beta chain) sequence, with context. Its antigen is not known. The V gene's germline CDR1 is KGHDR and CDR2 SFDVKD. The germline V and J ends were trimmed by 3 bases and 2 bases, with 3 bases remaining between them. The CDR3 contains 12 residues. Second-dose schedules of about 4 or about 12 weeks were combined. The data were obtained in a study of T cell responses to AZD1222 COVID-19 vaccine. Study results and caveats: Only a handful of AZD1222 recipients, five to seven in all, had baseline seropositivity. Spike-specific TCR breadth and depth grew following two AZD1222 doses. Reportedly, nearly half the spike-specific TCRs target unmutated variant regions.

The table came from immunoSEQ multiplex PCR; TCRdb's copy has only in-frame clones and leaves some out. This table has tens of thousands of clones, 85% to 90% appearing once. The specimen comprised peripheral blood, sampled 28 days after the second AZD1222 dose. The receptor was isolated from an adult who received the AZD1222 COVID-19 vaccine. The genes are TRBV24-1 and TRBJ2-5; the D is unclear. This CDR3 is CATSDIQETQYF. In nucleotides, the CDR3 is TGTGCCACCAGTGATATACAAGAGACCCAGTACTTC.